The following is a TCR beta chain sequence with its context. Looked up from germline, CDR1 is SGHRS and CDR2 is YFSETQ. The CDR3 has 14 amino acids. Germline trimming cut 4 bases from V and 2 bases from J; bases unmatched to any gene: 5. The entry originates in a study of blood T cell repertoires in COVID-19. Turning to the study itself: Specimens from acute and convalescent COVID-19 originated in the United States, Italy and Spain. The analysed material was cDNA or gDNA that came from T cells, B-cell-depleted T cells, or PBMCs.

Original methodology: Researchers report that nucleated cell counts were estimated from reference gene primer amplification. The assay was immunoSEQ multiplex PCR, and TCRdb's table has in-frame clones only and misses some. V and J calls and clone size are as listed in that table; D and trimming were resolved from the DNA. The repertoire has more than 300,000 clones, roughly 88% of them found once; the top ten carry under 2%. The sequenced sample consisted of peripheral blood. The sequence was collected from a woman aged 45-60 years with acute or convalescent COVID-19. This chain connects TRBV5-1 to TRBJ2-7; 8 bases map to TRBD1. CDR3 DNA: TGCGCCAGCAGCCCCCAGGGGGCCCCCTACGAGCAGTACTTC. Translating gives CASSPQGAPYEQYF.